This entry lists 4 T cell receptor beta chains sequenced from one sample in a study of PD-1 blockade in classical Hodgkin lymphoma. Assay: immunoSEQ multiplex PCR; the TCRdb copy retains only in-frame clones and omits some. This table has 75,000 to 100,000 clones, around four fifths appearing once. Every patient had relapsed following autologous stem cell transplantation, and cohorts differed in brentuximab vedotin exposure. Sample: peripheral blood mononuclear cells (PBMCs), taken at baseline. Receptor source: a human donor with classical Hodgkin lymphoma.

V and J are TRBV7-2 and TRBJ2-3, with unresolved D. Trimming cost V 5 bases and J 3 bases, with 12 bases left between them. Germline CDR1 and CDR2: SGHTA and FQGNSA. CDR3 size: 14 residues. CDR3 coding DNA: TGTGCCAGCAGCCGTGGGGATGGAACAGATACGCAGTATTTT. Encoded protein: CASSRGDGTDTQYF.

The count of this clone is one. The CDR3 region is CASSLSMPPASYEQYF. The CDR3 nucleotides are TGTGCCAGCAGTTTAAGTATGCCGCCCGCGTCTTACGAGCAGTACTTC. The gene calls are TRBV6-5 and TRBJ2-7; D ambiguous. V lost 4 bases and J 4 bases, leaving 20 bases between the germline ends. Looked up from germline, CDR1 is MNHEY and CDR2 is SVGAGI. The CDR3 spans 16 residues.

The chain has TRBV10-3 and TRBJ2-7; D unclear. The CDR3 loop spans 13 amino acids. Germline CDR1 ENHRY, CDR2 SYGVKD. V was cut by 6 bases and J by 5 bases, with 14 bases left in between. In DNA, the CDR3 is TGTGCCATCAGCATTACACCCCCTGACGAGCAGTACTTC. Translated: CAISITPPDEQYF.

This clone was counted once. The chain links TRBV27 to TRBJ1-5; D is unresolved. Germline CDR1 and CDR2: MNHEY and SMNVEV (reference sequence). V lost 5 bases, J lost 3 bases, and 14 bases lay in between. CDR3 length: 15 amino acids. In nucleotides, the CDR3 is TGTGCCAGCAGTCTGCTTGCAGCCGTCAATCAGCCCCAGCATTTT. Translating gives CASSLLAAVNQPQHF.